The rows below give T cell receptor beta chains drawn from one sample of a study of T cell changes during pregnancy in multiple sclerosis. Sequencing was performed with immunoSEQ multiplex PCR; in TCRdb, only in-frame clones are kept and a portion is missing. Here the sample spans 65,000 to 70,000 clones, approximately 92% being singletons. The sample consisted of peripheral blood, taken in the third trimester of pregnancy. These receptor sequences come from a female donor in good health, enrolled as a control in a pregnancy study. Both conserved end residues are part of each CDR3. The D gene is left open where the match is weak. For some rows the clone size is stated as once, few or many, or as a class when expanded; others skip it.

V gene: TRBV7-9
clone size: -
D gene: TRBD2
J gene: TRBJ2-7
CDR3 DNA: TGTGCCAGCAGCCCACCACGTCGGCGGGAGGTCCGCGAGCAGTACTTC
CDR3 protein: CASSPPRRREVREQYF

V gene: TRBV7-8
clone size: -
D gene: TRBD2
J gene: TRBJ2-3
CDR3 DNA: TGTGCCAGCAGCTCCGCCTCACTAGCGGGGGCCACAGATACGCAGTATTTT
CDR3 protein: CASSSASLAGATDTQYF

V gene: TRBV28
clone size: once
D gene: -
J gene: TRBJ2-7
CDR3 DNA: TGTGCCAGCAGTTTTACTAGCAGCTACGAGCAGTACTTC
CDR3 protein: CASSFTSSYEQYF

V gene: TRBV7-2
clone size: -
D gene: -
J gene: TRBJ1-4
CDR3 DNA: TGTGCCAGCAGCTTGGGGGGACCCAATGAAAAACTGTTTTTT
CDR3 protein: CASSLGGPNEKLFF

V gene: TRBV19
clone size: -
D gene: -
J gene: TRBJ1-4
CDR3 DNA: TGTGCCAGTAGCTCCCAAAGGGGGGAAAAACTGTTTTTT
CDR3 protein: CASSSQRGEKLFF

V gene: TRBV11-1
clone size: -
D gene: -
J gene: TRBJ2-5
CDR3 DNA: TGTGCCAGCAGCTTCGGAGGATCAGAGACCCAGTACTTC
CDR3 protein: CASSFGGSETQYF

V gene: TRBV7-2
clone size: -
D gene: -
J gene: TRBJ2-3
CDR3 DNA: TGTGCCAGCAGTAGCCCCGTCCTCATTCTAAACACAGATACGCAGTATTTT
CDR3 protein: CASSSPVLILNTDTQYF

V gene: TRBV7-3
clone size: once
D gene: -
J gene: TRBJ2-1
CDR3 DNA: TGTGCCAGCAGCTATCCCCAGGGTCCCTACAATGAGCAGTTCTTC
CDR3 protein: CASSYPQGPYNEQFF

V gene: TRBV28
clone size: -
D gene: -
J gene: TRBJ1-3
CDR3 DNA: TGTGCCAGCAGTTTACACAGTTTTGGGTCCGGAAACACCATATATTTT
CDR3 protein: CASSLHSFGSGNTIYF

V gene: TRBV2
clone size: -
D gene: -
J gene: TRBJ2-1
CDR3 DNA: TGTGCCAGCAGTGATGCAGTTTCGCCTAATGAGCAGTTCTTC
CDR3 protein: CASSDAVSPNEQFF

V gene: TRBV12-5
clone size: -
D gene: TRBD2
J gene: TRBJ2-1
CDR3 DNA: TGTGCTAGTGGTTTTTTCCTTTCTAGCGGGGAAGTCCAGTACAATGAGCAGTTCTTC
CDR3 protein: CASGFFLSSGEVQYNEQFF

V gene: TRBV27
clone size: -
D gene: -
J gene: TRBJ2-1
CDR3 DNA: TGTGCCAGCAGTCGCCGGGGTGGGTATGAGCAGTTCTTC
CDR3 protein: CASSRRGGYEQFF

V gene: TRBV14
clone size: -
D gene: -
J gene: TRBJ2-7
CDR3 DNA: TGTGCCAGCAGCCAAGCTGGCGCGGCAAGCTACGAGCAGTACTTC
CDR3 protein: CASSQAGAASYEQYF

V gene: TRBV6-6
clone size: once
D gene: TRBD2
J gene: TRBJ2-7
CDR3 DNA: TGTGCCAGCGGGCAGCGGGACTACGAGCAGTACTTC
CDR3 protein: CASGQRDYEQYF

V gene: TRBV18
clone size: -
D gene: -
J gene: TRBJ2-5
CDR3 DNA: TGTGCCAGCTCACCTATTGTCGTGGAGACCCAGTACTTC
CDR3 protein: CASSPIVVETQYF

V gene: TRBV27
clone size: -
D gene: -
J gene: TRBJ1-5
CDR3 DNA: TGTGCCAGCAGTTTATGGGGAGGCCAGCCCCAGCATTTT
CDR3 protein: CASSLWGGQPQHF

V gene: TRBV2
clone size: -
D gene: -
J gene: TRBJ2-5
CDR3 DNA: TGTGCCAGCAGTGGACAGATCCAAGAGACCCAGTACTTC
CDR3 protein: CASSGQIQETQYF

V gene: TRBV5-1
clone size: -
D gene: -
J gene: TRBJ1-1
CDR3 DNA: TGCGCCAGCAGGGGTCGCGGGGGATTGGGGAACACTGAAGCTTTCTTT
CDR3 protein: CASRGRGGLGNTEAFF

V gene: TRBV18
clone size: -
D gene: TRBD2
J gene: TRBJ2-1
CDR3 DNA: TGTGCCAGCTCCCGGCTTGGGACTAGCGGGAGGACATTCATGATCTTC
CDR3 protein: CASSRLGTSGRTFMIF

V gene: TRBV6-1
clone size: -
D gene: -
J gene: TRBJ1-2
CDR3 DNA: TGTGCCAGCAGTGCAAGGGAGACGAGGGGCTACACCTTC
CDR3 protein: CASSARETRGYTF

V gene: TRBV30
clone size: -
D gene: TRBD1
J gene: TRBJ1-1
CDR3 DNA: TGTGCCTGGAGTGTGACAGGGTGGGGGGCTTTCTTT
CDR3 protein: CAWSVTGWGAFF

V gene: TRBV6-5
clone size: -
D gene: -
J gene: TRBJ2-7
CDR3 DNA: TGTGCCAGCAGTTCCCATGGAGGGGGGGACGAGCAGTACTTC
CDR3 protein: CASSSHGGGDEQYF

V gene: TRBV10-3
clone size: -
D gene: TRBD2
J gene: TRBJ2-3
CDR3 DNA: TGTGCCGTCACGGGCGGGACTGGGACTAGCGGGGGGTCTAGCACAGATACGCAGTATTTT
CDR3 protein: CAVTGGTGTSGGSSTDTQYF

V gene: TRBV11-2
clone size: -
D gene: TRBD2
J gene: TRBJ2-5
CDR3 DNA: TGTGCCAGCAGCTCCGGACTAGCGGGAGAGGTAGGAGAGACCCAGTACTTC
CDR3 protein: CASSSGLAGEVGETQYF

V gene: TRBV25-1
clone size: -
D gene: -
J gene: TRBJ1-2
CDR3 DNA: TGTGCCAGCAGTGAATACGGGGCGGGGGGCTACACCTTC
CDR3 protein: CASSEYGAGGYTF

V gene: TRBV27
clone size: -
D gene: -
J gene: TRBJ2-3
CDR3 DNA: TGTGCCAGCAGTCCCAGGGGTGGGAGCCCAGATACGCAGTATTTT
CDR3 protein: CASSPRGGSPDTQYF

V gene: TRBV19
clone size: -
D gene: -
J gene: TRBJ1-2
CDR3 DNA: TGTGCCAGTACCCCCGGACAGCTACCGTATGGCTACACCTTC
CDR3 protein: CASTPGQLPYGYTF

V gene: TRBV7-8
clone size: -
D gene: TRBD1
J gene: TRBJ1-2
CDR3 DNA: TGTGCCAGCAGCGCTTCCTATGACAGGGGCCATAACTATGGCTACACCTTC
CDR3 protein: CASSASYDRGHNYGYTF

V gene: TRBV18
clone size: -
D gene: -
J gene: TRBJ1-2
CDR3 DNA: TGTGCCAGCTCACCGCAGGGTCAAGGCTACACCTTC
CDR3 protein: CASSPQGQGYTF

V gene: TRBV7-2
clone size: once
D gene: TRBD2
J gene: TRBJ2-3
CDR3 DNA: TGTGCCAGCACGCGAGCGGGAGGGGACACAGATACGCAGTATTTT
CDR3 protein: CASTRAGGDTDTQYF

V gene: TRBV6-1
clone size: -
D gene: TRBD2
J gene: TRBJ2-3
CDR3 DNA: TGTGCCAGCAGTAGACTAGCGGGAGACACAGATACGCAGTATTTT
CDR3 protein: CASSRLAGDTDTQYF

V gene: TRBV29-1
clone size: -
D gene: TRBD1
J gene: TRBJ2-7
CDR3 DNA: TGCAGCGTTGAAGATCGACAGGGAAATGGCTACGAGCAGTACTTC
CDR3 protein: CSVEDRQGNGYEQYF

V gene: TRBV18
clone size: -
D gene: TRBD2
J gene: TRBJ2-5
CDR3 DNA: TGTGCCAGCTCACCATTCACTAGCGGGAACCAAGAGACCCAGTACTTC
CDR3 protein: CASSPFTSGNQETQYF

V gene: TRBV6-1
clone size: -
D gene: -
J gene: TRBJ1-4
CDR3 DNA: TGTGCCAGCAGTGGACAGTTGGATAATGAAAAACTGTTTTTT
CDR3 protein: CASSGQLDNEKLFF

V gene: TRBV7-9
clone size: -
D gene: TRBD2
J gene: TRBJ2-3
CDR3 DNA: TGTGCCAGCAGACCTAGGACTAGCGGGAGGGGCACAGATACGCAGTATTTT
CDR3 protein: CASRPRTSGRGTDTQYF

V gene: TRBV4-1
clone size: -
D gene: -
J gene: TRBJ2-1
CDR3 DNA: TGCGCCAGCAGCCAAGAACAGGGCCCCCCGGGAGAGCAGTTCTTC
CDR3 protein: CASSQEQGPPGEQFF

V gene: TRBV29-1
clone size: -
D gene: -
J gene: TRBJ2-1
CDR3 DNA: TGCAGCGTTAGACAAGATATCTCCTACAATGAGCAGTTCTTC
CDR3 protein: CSVRQDISYNEQFF

V gene: TRBV28
clone size: -
D gene: TRBD1
J gene: TRBJ1-1
CDR3 DNA: TGTGCCAGCATCGCAGGGGGAAACACTGAAGCTTTCTTT
CDR3 protein: CASIAGGNTEAFF

V gene: TRBV6-5
clone size: -
D gene: -
J gene: TRBJ1-5
CDR3 DNA: TGTGCCAGCAGTCTTACAGGGATCAATCAGCCCCAGCATTTT
CDR3 protein: CASSLTGINQPQHF

V gene: TRBV28
clone size: -
D gene: -
J gene: TRBJ2-7
CDR3 DNA: TGTGCCAGCACCCGGGCCTACGAGCAGTACTTC
CDR3 protein: CASTRAYEQYF

V gene: TRBV20-1
clone size: -
D gene: -
J gene: TRBJ1-2
CDR3 DNA: TGCAGTGCCCGGACAGCCTATGGCTACACCTTC
CDR3 protein: CSARTAYGYTF

V gene: TRBV7-8
clone size: -
D gene: TRBD1
J gene: TRBJ2-2
CDR3 DNA: TGTGCCAGCAGCCTAGCCGGGACAGAGAACACCGGGGAGCTGTTTTTT
CDR3 protein: CASSLAGTENTGELFF

V gene: TRBV4-1
clone size: once
D gene: -
J gene: TRBJ1-5
CDR3 DNA: TGCGCCAGCAGCCAAAATGCGGGGGGCGGCAATCAGCCCCAGCATTTT
CDR3 protein: CASSQNAGGGNQPQHF

V gene: TRBV7-2
clone size: -
D gene: TRBD1
J gene: TRBJ1-4
CDR3 DNA: TGTGCCAGCAGCAAAGAGGGGGCCAATGAAAAACTGTTTTTT
CDR3 protein: CASSKEGANEKLFF

V gene: TRBV7-8
clone size: -
D gene: -
J gene: TRBJ1-2
CDR3 DNA: TGTGCCAGCAGCGGTGGGACATACCCCATGGGCTACACCTTC
CDR3 protein: CASSGGTYPMGYTF

V gene: TRBV28
clone size: -
D gene: -
J gene: TRBJ2-7
CDR3 DNA: TGTGCCAGCAGTCAGACGACGGGTTACTACGAGCAGTACTTC
CDR3 protein: CASSQTTGYYEQYF

V gene: TRBV7-2
clone size: once
D gene: -
J gene: TRBJ2-2
CDR3 DNA: TGTGCCAGCAGCTTAAGGGCGGGCGTGCAGGGGGAGCTGTTTTTT
CDR3 protein: CASSLRAGVQGELFF

V gene: TRBV6-1
clone size: once
D gene: -
J gene: TRBJ1-5
CDR3 DNA: TGTGCCAGCAGTGAAAACATGGCAGGGGCCAATCAGCCCCAGCATTTT
CDR3 protein: CASSENMAGANQPQHF

V gene: TRBV27
clone size: -
D gene: -
J gene: TRBJ1-1
CDR3 DNA: TGTGCCAGCAGGAATCTACAGGGATTGGGGGCTGAAGCTTTCTTT
CDR3 protein: CASRNLQGLGAEAFF